The 9 T cell receptor beta chains given below trace back to one sample, sequenced in a study of blood T cell repertoires in COVID-19. Profiled with immunoSEQ multiplex PCR; TCRdb holds only in-frame clones, not every one. The sample includes approximately 400,000 clones, 75% to 90% of them seen just once. Input material: PBMCs or T cells enriched from blood (not recorded which). These receptors came from a woman aged 45-59 years who had recovered from COVID-19.

The sample holds a few counts of this clone. The V gene is TRBV3-1 (or the pseudogene TRBV3-2), the J gene TRBJ1-1, with D perhaps TRBD1 (6 bases). CDR1 is LGHDT and CDR2 is YNNKEL in the germline V gene (reference sequence). The CDR3 is 14 residues long. Trimming took off 4 bases at V and 2 bases at J, with 11 bases between the two ends. The CDR3 loop is CASSPLQGNTEAFF. The CDR3 DNA is TGTGCCAGCAGCCCATTACAGGGTAACACTGAAGCTTTCTTT.

The V and J genes are TRBV14 and TRBJ2-7, with D tentatively TRBD2 (5 bases). Trimming took off 5 bases at V and 0 bases at J, with 11 bases between the two ends. Germline V lookup: CDR1 SGHDN, CDR2 FVKESK. There are 14 residues in the CDR3. CDR3 region: CASSAYRDSYEQYF. The CDR3 DNA sequence: TGTGCCAGCAGCGCGTACCGGGACTCCTACGAGCAGTACTTC.

The chain has TRBV7-2 and TRBJ2-7; 8 bases agree with TRBD2. With 5 bases clipped from V and 5 bases from J, the junction kept 8 bases outside the gene matches. From germline, CDR1 is SGHTA and CDR2 FQGNSA. The CDR3 is made up of 14 amino acids. CDR3 DNA: TGTGCCAGCAGCACCAGCGGGAGTATCCACGAGCAGTACTTC. As protein: CASSTSGSIHEQYF.

This clone appeared a few times. The chain uses TRBV6-6 and TRBJ2-7; 8 nucleotides line up with TRBD2. This CDR3 is 14 amino acids long. V was clipped by 6 bases and J by 2 bases; unmatched bases: 6. Germline-derived CDR1 and CDR2 are MNHNY and SVGAGI (reference sequence). CDR3 region: CASSIAGSAYEQYF. In DNA, the CDR3 is TGTGCCAGCAGCATAGCGGGGTCCGCCTACGAGCAGTACTTC.

The chain uses TRBV30 and TRBJ2-7; D is ambiguous. Germline V gene data show CDR1 as GTSNPN and CDR2 as SVGIG (reference sequence). The CDR3 length is 11 residues. Between the trimmed V and J ends, which lost 0 bases and 4 bases, there was a span of 4 bases. The CDR3 is CAWSVSYEQYF. The DNA for the CDR3 is TGTGCCTGGAGTGTATCGTACGAGCAGTACTTC.

The V and J genes are TRBV6-5 and TRBJ1-5; 9 nucleotides line up with TRBD1. Trimming removed 2 bases from V and 6 bases from J; junction bases left unmatched: 2. This CDR3 region has 14 residues. In germline, CDR1 is MNHEY, CDR2 SVGAGI. CDR3 sequence reads: CASSYRQGGQPQHF. The CDR3 region has the DNA TGTGCCAGCAGTTACAGACAGGGGGGTCAGCCCCAGCATTTT.

J is TRBJ1-4 and V is TRBV7-9; 11 bases fit TRBD1. Germline loops: CDR1 SEHNR, CDR2 FQNEAQ (reference sequence). This CDR3 has 14 amino acids. Germline trimming cut 3 bases from V and 6 bases from J; bases unmatched to any gene: 0. As DNA, the CDR3 is TGTGCCAGCAGCTTGGACAGGGGGCATGAAAAACTGTTTTTT. Translation: CASSLDRGHEKLFF.

In its sample, this clone was seen once. The chain couples TRBV7-2 to TRBJ2-1, with a tentative D call TRBD1 (6 bases). The CDR3 totals 16 residues. V lost 5 bases and J lost 9, with 23 bases in between. Germline assignment: CDR1 SGHTA and CDR2 FQGNSA. This chain's CDR3 is CASSPQGTTWGVEQFF. CDR3 coding DNA: TGTGCCAGCAGCCCCCAGGGGACGACTTGGGGTGTTGAGCAGTTCTTC.

The chain carries TRBV30 and TRBJ1-2; 9 nucleotides match TRBD1. V was pared by 3 bases and J by 8 bases, with 7 bases of the junction left unmatched. CDR3 length equals 13 residues. CDR1 and CDR2 (germline): GTSNPN, SVGIG (reference sequence). CDR3 residues: CAWSETGGTGYTF. CDR3 coding DNA: TGTGCCTGGAGCGAAACAGGGGGCACGGGCTACACCTTC.